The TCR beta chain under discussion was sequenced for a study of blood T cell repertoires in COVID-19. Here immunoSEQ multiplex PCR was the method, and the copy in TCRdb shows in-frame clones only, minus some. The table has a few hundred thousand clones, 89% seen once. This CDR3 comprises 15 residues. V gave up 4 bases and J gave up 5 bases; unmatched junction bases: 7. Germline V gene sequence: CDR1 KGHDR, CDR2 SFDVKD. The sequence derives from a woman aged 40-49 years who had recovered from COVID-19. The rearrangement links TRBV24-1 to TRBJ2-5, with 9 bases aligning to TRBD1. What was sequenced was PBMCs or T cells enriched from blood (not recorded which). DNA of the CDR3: TGTGCCACCAGTGACCCGACAGGGGGACGCGAGACCCAGTACTTC. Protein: CATSDPTGGRETQYF.